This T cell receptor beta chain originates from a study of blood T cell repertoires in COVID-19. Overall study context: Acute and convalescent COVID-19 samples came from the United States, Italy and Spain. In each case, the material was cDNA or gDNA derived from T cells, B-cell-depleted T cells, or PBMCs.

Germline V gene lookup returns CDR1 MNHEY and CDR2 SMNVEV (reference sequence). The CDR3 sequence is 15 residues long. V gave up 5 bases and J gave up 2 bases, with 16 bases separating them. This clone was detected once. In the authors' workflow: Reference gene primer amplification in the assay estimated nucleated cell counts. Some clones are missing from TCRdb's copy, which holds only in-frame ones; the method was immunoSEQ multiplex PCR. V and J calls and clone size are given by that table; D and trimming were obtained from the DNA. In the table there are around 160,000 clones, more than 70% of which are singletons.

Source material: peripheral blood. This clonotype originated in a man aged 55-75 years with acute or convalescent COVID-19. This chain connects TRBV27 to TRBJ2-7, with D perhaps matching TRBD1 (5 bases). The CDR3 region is CASSPNRFSPYEQYF. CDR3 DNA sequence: TGTGCCAGCAGTCCTAACAGGTTCTCACCCTACGAGCAGTACTTC.